This is a list of T cell receptor beta chains from one sample in a study of blood T cells in healthy people across ages. TCRdb analysed the 5' RACE reads with MiXCR anew, one entry per CDR3 protein. The sample lists approximately 790,000 distinct CDR3 sequences; roughly 60% were seen once. The sample comprised blood. All receptors come from a man aged 25-45 years in good health. Both conserved end residues are part of each CDR3. D genes are given only for firm matches. Clone size is shown for a subset of rows, as once, few, many or a class of expanded clone.

size	V	J	D	CDR3	DNA
few	TRBV20-1	TRBJ2-1	-	CSARVQGNQETQFF	TGCAGTGCTAGAGTACAGGGAAACCAAGAGACCCAGTTCTTC
-	TRBV29-1	TRBJ1-1	TRBD1	CSAQKQGRGTEAFF	TGCAGCGCCCAGAAACAGGGGCGGGGGACTGAAGCTTTCTTT
-	TRBV12-3/TRBV12-4	TRBJ2-3	TRBD2	CASIPGGGAGDTQYF	TGTGCCAGCATCCCAGGCGGGGGGGCGGGAGATACGCAGTATTTT
few	TRBV7-9	TRBJ1-2	-	CASSLVAGQEGYTF	TGTGCCAGCAGCTTAGTAGCAGGGCAGGAGGGCTACACCTTC
-	TRBV7-9	TRBJ1-2	TRBD1	CASSSAHYAGGGYGYTF	TGTGCCAGCAGCTCAGCGCACTATGCAGGGGGCGGTTATGGCTACACCTTC
-	TRBV5-1	TRBJ2-7	TRBD1	CASSLLTGGSYEQYF	TGCGCCAGCAGCTTGCTTACAGGGGGCTCCTACGAGCAGTACTTC
-	TRBV13	TRBJ2-7	-	CASSTRYGSEQYF	TGTGCCAGCAGCACCCGGTATGGGAGTGAGCAGTACTTC
few	TRBV29-1	TRBJ1-2	-	CSVLGGIDYGYTF	TGCAGCGTTTTGGGGGGGATTGACTATGGCTACACCTTC
-	TRBV7-2	TRBJ2-7	-	CASSLVGTASSYNEQYF	TGTGCCAGCAGCTTAGTTGGGACGGCGAGCTCCTACAATGAGCAGTACTTC
-	TRBV4-2	TRBJ2-7	TRBD1	CASSQEGFGTGFSYEQYF	TGTGCCAGCAGCCAAGAAGGGTTTGGGACAGGGTTTTCCTACGAGCAGTACTTC
-	TRBV20-1	TRBJ1-2	TRBD1	CSACRQGDNYGYTF	TGCAGTGCTTGTCGACAGGGAGATAACTATGGCTACACCTTC
-	TRBV5-1	TRBJ2-7	TRBD1	CASSLGQAGHYEQYF	TGCGCCAGCAGCCTTGGACAGGCCGGCCACTACGAGCAGTACTTC
few	TRBV27	TRBJ2-1	-	CASRSQGYNEQFF	TGTGCCAGCCGTTCACAGGGTTACAATGAGCAGTTCTTC
-	TRBV7-8	TRBJ2-5	-	CASSSPGTGLGETQYF	TGTGCCAGCAGCTCCCCCGGGACGGGTTTGGGGGAGACCCAGTACTTC
-	TRBV5-1	TRBJ2-7	TRBD1	CASSLQGADEQYF	TGCGCCAGCAGCTTACAGGGGGCGGATGAGCAGTACTTC
few	TRBV29-1	TRBJ2-3	-	CSVVDRPTDTQYF	TGCAGCGTTGTCGACAGACCCACAGATACGCAGTATTTT
-	TRBV3-1	TRBJ2-7	-	CASSQPNSYEQYF	TGTGCCAGCAGCCAACCCAACAGCTACGAGCAGTACTTC
-	TRBV28	TRBJ1-5	TRBD1	CASSAPRGTISNQPQHF	TGTGCCAGCAGCGCACCCAGGGGGACAATCAGCAATCAGCCCCAGCATTTT
-	TRBV6-2/TRBV6-3	TRBJ2-7	-	CASIYLRGSHEQYF	TGTGCCAGCATTTATCTCAGGGGCTCCCACGAGCAGTACTTC
-	TRBV4-3	TRBJ2-2	-	CASSRAGAGELFF	TGCGCCAGCAGCCGAGCGGGCGCCGGGGAGCTGTTTTTT
-	TRBV12-3/TRBV12-4	TRBJ2-1	TRBD1	CASSWDRASDEQFF	TGTGCCAGCAGTTGGGACAGGGCGAGCGATGAGCAGTTCTTC
-	TRBV12-3/TRBV12-4	TRBJ2-7	-	CASRWGNEQYF	TGTGCCAGCAGATGGGGGAACGAGCAGTACTTC
many	TRBV5-1	TRBJ2-7	-	CASSLAAGEQYF	TGCGCCAGCAGCTTGGCCGCGGGCGAGCAGTACTTC
-	TRBV10-3	TRBJ2-1	TRBD1	CAISESSPDRGNQQFF	TGTGCCATCAGTGAGTCGAGTCCGGACAGGGGAAATCAGCAGTTCTTC
-	TRBV27	TRBJ2-7	TRBD2	CASRRLAGPAYEQYF	TGTGCCAGCAGGCGGCTAGCGGGACCCGCCTACGAGCAGTACTTC
-	TRBV7-2	TRBJ1-2	-	CASSLGGRERGYTF	TGTGCCAGCAGCTTAGGAGGCAGGGAACGTGGCTACACCTTC
few	TRBV28	TRBJ2-3	-	CASSRSFTDTQYF	TGTGCCAGCAGCCGCTCCTTCACAGATACGCAGTATTTT
-	TRBV7-8	TRBJ2-4	TRBD2	CASSATSRAKNIQYF	TGTGCCAGCAGCGCGACTAGCCGGGCCAAAAACATTCAGTACTTC
-	TRBV12-3/TRBV12-4	TRBJ2-5	TRBD1	CASSLQGAVETQYF	TGTGCCAGCAGTTTACAGGGGGCGGTTGAGACCCAGTACTTC
few	TRBV9	TRBJ2-1	-	CASSRADNEQFF	TGTGCCAGCTCCAGGGCCGACAATGAGCAGTTCTTC
-	TRBV3-1	TRBJ2-5	-	CASRYGQWEETQYF	TGTGCCAGCAGGTATGGACAGTGGGAAGAGACCCAGTACTTC
-	TRBV18	TRBJ1-6	-	CASSPGGDNSPLHF	TGTGCCAGCTCACCCGGCGGGGATAATTCACCCCTCCACTTT
-	TRBV5-1	TRBJ1-2	-	CASSYNRDAGYGYTF	TGCGCCAGCAGCTATAACAGGGATGCAGGCTATGGCTACACCTTC
-	TRBV7-3	TRBJ1-1	-	CASSLVDGEAFF	TGTGCCAGCAGCCTCGTTGACGGTGAAGCTTTCTTT
once	TRBV28	TRBJ2-7	TRBD2	CASKEAGVYEQYF	TGTGCCAGCAAGGAAGCGGGGGTATACGAGCAGTACTTC
-	TRBV4-2	TRBJ1-4	TRBD1	CASSHEPGQTNEKLFF	TGTGCCAGCAGCCATGAACCGGGACAGACTAATGAAAAACTGTTTTTT
once	TRBV29-1	TRBJ1-4	TRBD1	CSVVRTGQNEKLFF	TGCAGCGTTGTCCGGACAGGCCAGAATGAAAAACTGTTTTTT
once	TRBV2	TRBJ1-1	-	CASSEFGRKNTEAFF	TGTGCCAGCAGTGAATTTGGCAGGAAGAACACTGAAGCTTTCTTT
-	TRBV14	TRBJ2-7	-	CASSQFGRGAYEQYF	TGTGCCAGCAGCCAATTCGGAAGGGGAGCCTACGAGCAGTACTTC
-	TRBV3-1	TRBJ2-3	-	CASSQDTVSDTQYF	TGTGCCAGCAGCCAAGACACAGTATCAGATACGCAGTATTTT